This TCR beta chain was sequenced for a study of glioma-infiltrating T cells after dendritic cell vaccination (dated by TCRdb to about 2016). Some background on the complete study: Of the 15 glioblastoma patients in the cohort, all drawn from Phase I and II dendritic cell vaccination trials, 9 were newly diagnosed and 6 had recurrent disease. Survival after dendritic cell vaccination was correlated with TCR sequencing metrics such as TIL content and the overlap between tumor and blood repertoires. Patients received autologous tumor lysate-pulsed dendritic cell vaccination between about 2003 and 2013. The vaccine was prepared from monocyte-derived dendritic cells that were cultured for 6 to 7 days with IL-4 and GM-CSF and then pulsed overnight with autologous tumor lysate. Each patient was given three intradermal dendritic cell vaccine injections, spaced two weeks apart, in the arm below the axilla. In glioblastoma patients vaccinated with dendritic cells, deep sequencing of TCR beta CDR3 regions served to measure the amount of tumor-infiltrating lymphocytes and to compare repertoires between tumor and blood.

TCRB CDR3 regions were amplified from 1.5 to 2.5 ug genomic DNA, or all available DNA if less, using the immunoSEQ assay. Multiplex PCR used 60 forward primers for TCR V beta segments and 13 reverse primers for J beta segments. Synthetic control templates were spiked into each sample at limiting dilution to estimate reads per starting template. Sequencing produced 87 bp reads on the Illumina HiSeq System. Per the authors' processing: To remove PCR and sequencing errors, closely related sequences were merged with a nearest neighbor algorithm. TCR overlap was defined as the percentage of unique tumor TCR beta sequences that were also found in the peripheral blood of the same patient. What TCRdb holds here is the immuneACCESS table cut down to in-frame rearrangements. Part of the clones is not present; checked against another copy, under half of the missing clones reflect an unresolved V gene, and the others are unexplained. The V and J calls and the clone size are those of that table, but D and trimming were determined from the DNA. The sample records about 95,000 clones, roughly 84% of which are singletons. Of the sample, just under 3% falls within the top ten clones.

The CDR3 measures 12 amino acids from cysteine to phenylalanine. Only the CDR3 DNA is retained, 36 bases long and in frame from the first base. Trimming removed 7 bases from V and 5 bases from J; the gene matches leave 6 bases unexplained. As encoded in the germline V gene, CDR1 is SQVTM while CDR2 is ANQGSEA. Details on this clone: This receptor's antigen is unknown. Base qualities are not provided; no much larger clone lies one nucleotide away.

Patients were selected on the basis of adequate residual fresh-frozen tumor tissue and more than two years of available survival data. Molecular status otherwise varied across the glioblastoma patients, but none of them carried an isocitrate dehydrogenase mutation. PBMC were collected before vaccination, two weeks after the third vaccination, and at tumor progression if progression occurred. The Qiagen DNeasy Blood extraction Kit was used for extraction of genomic DNA. General conclusions and limits of the study: The response model built on TCR overlap across three groups was characterized as speculative, with prospective validation still needed. The cohort was small and heterogeneous, with few patients having full blood and tumor sets and even fewer initial-recurrent tumor pairs. Higher estimated pretreatment TIL content predicted longer time to progression and overall survival after dendritic cell vaccination. TCR clonality showed no direct relationship with survival, which suggests that a diverse polyclonal response may be important.

Sample: blood, taken before dendritic cell vaccination. Here the chain combines TRBV29-1 and TRBJ2-5, and TRBD2 matches 8 of the central bases. The source is a human donor with glioblastoma. The nucleotide sequence reads TGCAGCGGGAGACTAGCGCCGGAGACCCAGTACTTC. It is translated as CSGRLAPETQYF.